The next 21 T cell receptor beta chains were all read from a single sample in a study of regulatory T cells in long-lasting Graves disease. Time point of the sample: persistent/refractory GD, antithyroid drugs over 5 years with positive TRAb. Scientists built the TCR library using RNA that was extracted from PBMCs. Arm-PCR of CDR3 regions and iRepertoire HTBI primers were the basis on which TCR beta libraries were built. Each CDR3 protein is one row after TCRdb ran MiXCR on the multiplex PCR reads. The sample has hundreds of thousands of distinct CDR3 sequences; 20% to 25% are singletons. The sample in question was peripheral blood mononuclear cells (PBMCs), obtained when the disease was refractory, from a patient treated with antithyroid drugs. Receptors were obtained from a female donor with Graves disease.

Comment on this clonotype: At one end the junction does not follow the germline gene, possibly because of a read error. This sequence joins TRBV5-1 and TRBJ2-7, with D possibly called TRBD1 or TRBD2 (7 bases each). Per the germline V gene, CDR1 is SGHRS and CDR2 is YFSETQ. This CDR3 contains 15 residues. CDR3: CVSGESTGTSYEQYF. CDR3 nucleotide sequence: TGCGTCAGCGGGGAGTCGACAGGGACTTCCTACGAGCAGTACTTC.

Only a few counts were recorded for this clonotype. This chain links TRBV12-5 with TRBJ2-7; D call uncertain. CDR1 LGHNT and CDR2 FRNRAP come from the germline V gene. The CDR3 spans 15 residues. V was trimmed by 0 bases and J by 5 bases, leaving 14 bases between them. This chain's CDR3 is CASGLVPGPENEQYF. The CDR3 DNA is TGTGCTAGTGGTTTGGTACCTGGACCTGAGAACGAGCAGTACTTC.

This clonotype turned up a few times. This chain links TRBV13 with TRBJ2-5; the D gene is possibly TRBD1 (5 bases). CDR3 size: 14 residues. Trimming removed 4 bases from V and 0 bases from J, with 9 bases in between. From germline, CDR1 is PRHDT and CDR2 FYEKMQ (reference sequence). The CDR3: CASSSTAYQETQYF. The DNA for the CDR3 is TGTGCCAGCAGCTCGACAGCTTACCAAGAGACCCAGTACTTC.

This clonotype was counted many times. The chain is built from TRBV12-3 or TRBV12-4 and TRBJ1-1; perhaps TRBD1 as D (5 bases). Trimming took 7 bases from V and 2 from J, leaving 14 bases between them. The CDR3 has 14 residues. Here the CDR3 DNA reads TGTGCCAGCACCTTCGGAGGGGTCAACACTGAAGCTTTCTTT. Residues: CASTFGGVNTEAFF.

This clonotype has at least ten counts. The CDR3 is CASSLDTGITVQYF. CDR3 bases: TGTGCCAGCAGCTTAGACACCGGGATAACTGTGCAGTACTTC. The rearrangement uses TRBV11-1 and TRBJ2-7; weak D call: TRBD2 (5 bases). Germline CDR1 is SGHAT and CDR2 is FQDESV (reference sequence). The CDR3 extends over 14 amino acids. V was pared by 1 base and J by 9 bases, with 16 bases between.

The chain couples TRBV6-2 or TRBV6-3 to TRBJ1-6, with a possible D match to TRBD1 (6 bases). Germline loops: CDR1 MNHEY, CDR2 SVGEGT. V was cut by 0 bases and J by 10 bases, with 13 bases left in between. The CDR3 has 15 residues. The CDR3 DNA reads TGTGCCAGCAGTTACTCCCAGGGGTCGGGGTCACCCCTCCACTTT. Residues: CASSYSQGSGSPLHF.

V gene TRBV5-1 combines with J gene TRBJ2-5; a weak D match, TRBD2 (6 bases). The germline gives CDR1 SGHRS, CDR2 YFSETQ. There are 14 residues in the CDR3. V was pared by 0 bases and J by 5 bases, with 11 bases between. The CDR3 reads CASSLAGERETQYF. CDR3 coding DNA: TGCGCCAGCAGCTTGGCGGGAGAGAGGGAGACCCAGTACTTC.

This clonotype was picked up many times. The chain combines TRBV12-5 with TRBJ2-1; 9 positions agree with TRBD2. Germline-derived CDR1 and CDR2 are LGHNT and FRNRAP. V lost 2 bases and J lost 8; bases outside the gene matches: 13. This CDR3 region has 17 residues. The CDR3 DNA reads TGTGCTAGTGGTTTGTCCCTAGCGGGAAAAAAAGTCGATGAGCAGTTCTTC. This codes for CASGLSLAGKKVDEQFF. Complete variable domain (other parts from reference TRBV12-5 and TRBJ2-1): DARVTQTPRHKVTEMGQEVTMRCQPILGHNTVFWYRQTMMQGLELLAYFRNRAPLDDSGMPKDRFSAEMPDATLATLKIQPSEPRDSAVYFCASGLSLAGKKVDEQFFGPGTRLTVL.

This clonotype was detected ten times or more. The chain joins TRBV28 to TRBJ1-2, with 9 bases matching TRBD1. The CDR3 is made up of 14 amino acids. V was pared by 7 bases and J by 3 bases, with 6 bases of the junction left unmatched. Looked up from germline, CDR1 is MDHEN and CDR2 is SYDVKM. The CDR3 DNA reads TGTGCCAGCATCTACAGGGGGCGTCACTATGGCTACACCTTC. Encoded protein: CASIYRGRHYGYTF.

This clonotype was seen many times. The chain has TRBV27 and TRBJ1-6; tentative D call: TRBD1 (5 bases). The CDR3 extends over 14 amino acids. Germline lookup yields CDR1 MNHEY and CDR2 SMNVEV (reference sequence). Trimming left V 6 bases short and J 10 bases short, with 16 bases between. The CDR3 protein is CASSDTGGNSPLHF. DNA of the CDR3: TGTGCCAGCAGCGACACAGGTGGCAACTCACCCCTCCACTTT.

This clonotype was detected ten times or more. This chain uses TRBV20-1 with TRBJ1-5, with D unresolved. The CDR3 contains 13 residues. CDR1 is DFQATT and CDR2 is SNEGSKA in the germline V gene (reference sequence). V gave up 6 bases and J gave up 8 bases, with 17 bases separating them. CDR3 coding DNA: TGCAGTGCCTCGCTTTCCGAGGGTAAGCCCCAGCATTTT. Amino acids: CSASLSEGKPQHF.

The V and J genes are TRBV11-1 and TRBJ2-3; 9 bases map to TRBD1. CDR3 length: 16 amino acids. Germline CDR1 reads SGHAT; CDR2 reads FQDESV (reference sequence). J was trimmed by 2 bases and V by 3 bases; bases with no gene match: 6. Here the CDR3 DNA reads TGTGCCAGCAGCTTCCGGGACAGGGACCCCACAGATACGCAGTATTTT. Translation: CASSFRDRDPTDTQYF.

In this sample, this clonotype turned up many times. The chain links TRBV12-3 or TRBV12-4 to TRBJ1-1; the D is unclear. The ends were cut back, 7 bases at V and 11 bases at J, with 14 bases in the middle. The CDR3 has 11 amino acids. The CDR3 loop reads CASTVVGKAFF. In nucleotides, the CDR3 is TGTGCCAGCACTGTTGTGGGGAAGGCTTTCTTT.

This clonotype was counted ten times or more. The chain carries TRBV12-3 or TRBV12-4 and TRBJ1-1, with D perhaps matching TRBD1 (6 bases). Trimming shortened V by 3 bases and J by 1 base, and 9 bases separated the two germline ends. This CDR3 contains 14 residues. The CDR3 coding sequence is TGTGCCAGCAGTTTTTGGGGGCCGAACACTGAAGCTTTCTTT. Amino acids: CASSFWGPNTEAFF.

This clonotype was seen many times. V is TRBV29-1 and J is TRBJ2-7; 8 nucleotides line up with TRBD2. The CDR3 runs 14 residues. The germline CDR1 and CDR2 sequences are SQVTM and ANQGSEA. The trim removed 4 bases at V and 3 bases at J, leaving 8 bases unmatched. In DNA form, the CDR3 reads TGCAGCGTTGGTCGGGGACTAGTCAACTACGAGCAGTACTTC. This sequence encodes CSVGRGLVNYEQYF.

J is TRBJ2-5 and V is TRBV7-6; 9 bases fit TRBD2. V lost 5 bases, J lost 4 bases, and 5 bases stayed unmatched. CDR3 length: 14 amino acids. CDR1 SGHVS and CDR2 FNYEAQ come from the germline V gene. The DNA for the CDR3 is TGTGCCAGCAGCAAAGCGGGAGGTGGAGAGACCCAGTACTTC. Translation gives CASSKAGGGETQYF.

The chain couples TRBV5-6 to TRBJ1-1; 7 bases align to TRBD1. V was clipped by 2 bases and J by 1 base; unmatched bases: 5. Germline lookup yields CDR1 SGHDT and CDR2 YYEEEE. CDR3 size: 15 residues. Here the CDR3 DNA reads TGTGCCAGCAGCTTACAGGGGCTCAGGAACACTGAAGCTTTCTTT. Its protein product is CASSLQGLRNTEAFF.

This clonotype was counted many times. This chain joins TRBV2 and TRBJ2-7, with D maybe TRBD1 (6 bases). The CDR3 sequence is 14 residues long. Germline CDR1 and CDR2: SNHLY and FYNNEI. V was shortened by 0 bases and J by 2 bases, with 8 bases between the two germline ends. The DNA of the CDR3 is TGTGCCAGCAGTGAAGCACAGGGTACCTACGAGCAGTACTTC. Protein: CASSEAQGTYEQYF.

This clonotype appeared once. This could be a read error, since a much larger clone is one nucleotide away. For the CDR3, the DNA is TGTGCCACCAGTGAGTGGGCAGGGTACGGCTACACCTTC. It specifies CATSEWAGYGYTF. V usage is TRBV24-1 and J usage is TRBJ1-2, with a tentative D call TRBD1 (5 bases). The germline gives CDR1 KGHDR, CDR2 SFDVKD. CDR3 size: 13 residues. Trimming left V 4 bases short and J 8 bases short, with 13 bases between.

This chain joins TRBV7-2 and TRBJ2-1; D may be TRBD2 (5 bases). V was trimmed by 4 bases and J by 0 bases, leaving 13 bases between them. The germline V gene encodes CDR1 SGHTA and CDR2 FQGNSA. This CDR3 spans 16 amino acids. In DNA, the CDR3 is TGTGCCAGCAGCTCGGACCTTGGGAGCTCCTACAATGAGCAGTTCTTC. It codes for CASSSDLGSSYNEQFF.

This clonotype occurred many times. This chain uses TRBV5-1 with TRBJ2-2; TRBD2 is a possible D gene (6 bases). This CDR3 region has 16 residues. V was cut by 0 bases and J by 1 base, with 10 bases left in between. Germline V CDR1 and CDR2: SGHRS, YFSETQ. The CDR3 DNA sequence: TGCGCCAGCAGCTTGGTACTAGCAAGGAACACCGGGGAGCTGTTTTTT. It yields the protein CASSLVLARNTGELFF.